These T cell receptor beta chains were read from a single sample in a study of identical twins. Each CDR3 protein gets one entry after TCRdb re-called the 5' RACE reads with MiXCR. The profile shows roughly 1.6 million distinct CDR3 sequences, about 32% of them singletons. Input material: cord blood. These TCRs come from a newborn girl in good health. CDR3s include the opening cysteine and the closing phenylalanine or tryptophan. The D gene is left open where the match is weak. Where a row states a size, it is once, few, many or the class of an expanded clone; other rows omit it.

j_gene: TRBJ1-5; v_gene: TRBV6-1; d_gene: -; abundance: few; CDR3aa: CASSVQVNSNQPQHF; CDR3nt: TGTGCCAGCAGTGTTCAGGTTAATAGCAATCAGCCCCAGCATTTT
j_gene: TRBJ2-5; v_gene: TRBV29-1; d_gene: -; abundance: many; CDR3aa: CSVRHPETQYF; CDR3nt: TGCAGCGTCCGACACCCGGAGACCCAGTACTTC
j_gene: TRBJ2-3; v_gene: TRBV7-9; d_gene: TRBD2; abundance: once; CDR3aa: CASSLGRAGTGTDTQYF; CDR3nt: TGTGCCAGCAGCTTAGGTCGAGCGGGAACGGGCACAGATACGCAGTATTTT
j_gene: TRBJ1-2; v_gene: TRBV6-1; d_gene: -; abundance: few; CDR3aa: CASSPTPGGHHYGYTF; CDR3nt: TGTGCCAGCAGTCCCACCCCGGGAGGCCATCACTATGGCTACACCTTC
j_gene: TRBJ1-6; v_gene: TRBV5-5; d_gene: -; abundance: few; CDR3aa: CASSSTRGFDNSPLHF; CDR3nt: TGTGCCAGCAGCTCGACCAGGGGATTCGATAATTCACCCCTCCACTTT
j_gene: TRBJ1-6; v_gene: TRBV12-3/TRBV12-4; d_gene: -; abundance: -; CDR3aa: CASSFRRGYNSPPHF; CDR3nt: TGTGCCAGCAGTTTCCGGAGAGGCTATAATTCACCCCCCCACTTT
j_gene: TRBJ2-7; v_gene: TRBV7-9; d_gene: TRBD1; abundance: -; CDR3aa: CASSHPTNRGSSYNEQYF; CDR3nt: TGTGCCAGCAGCCACCCCACCAACAGGGGATCTTCCTACAATGAGCAGTACTTC
j_gene: TRBJ2-7; v_gene: TRBV28; d_gene: -; abundance: many; CDR3aa: CASSLGGTLPYEQYF; CDR3nt: TGTGCCAGCAGTTTAGGCGGGACCCTGCCCTACGAGCAGTACTTC
j_gene: TRBJ2-7; v_gene: TRBV27; d_gene: -; abundance: once; CDR3aa: CDSSLSLRGGPKTLRTYEQYF; CDR3nt: TGTGACAGCAGTTTATCCCTTAGGGGAGGCCCAAAGACCCTTAGAACCTACGAGCAGTACTTC
j_gene: TRBJ1-2; v_gene: TRBV12-3/TRBV12-4; d_gene: -; abundance: -; CDR3aa: CASSLASGSGYTF; CDR3nt: TGTGCCAGCAGTTTAGCATCGGGGTCCGGCTACACCTTC
j_gene: TRBJ2-7; v_gene: TRBV2; d_gene: -; abundance: -; CDR3aa: CASSEAGDQYEQYF; CDR3nt: TGTGCCAGCAGTGAAGCGGGAGATCAATACGAGCAGTACTTC
j_gene: TRBJ2-1; v_gene: TRBV29-1; d_gene: TRBD2; abundance: -; CDR3aa: CGFGGLADNEQFF; CDR3nt: TGCGGCTTCGGGGGACTAGCGGACAATGAGCAGTTCTTC
j_gene: TRBJ2-7; v_gene: TRBV20-1; d_gene: -; abundance: -; CDR3aa: CSASLAVSSYEQYF; CDR3nt: TGCAGTGCTAGCTTAGCGGTAAGTTCCTACGAGCAGTACTTC
j_gene: TRBJ2-3; v_gene: TRBV12-5; d_gene: TRBD2; abundance: -; CDR3aa: CASGLVLAGRGTDTQYF; CDR3nt: TGTGCTAGTGGTTTGGTACTAGCGGGGAGGGGGACAGATACGCAGTATTTT
j_gene: TRBJ1-1; v_gene: TRBV20-1; d_gene: TRBD1; abundance: few; CDR3aa: CSASPHMDRAVGSTEAFF; CDR3nt: TGCAGTGCTAGTCCACACATGGACAGGGCTGTGGGTAGCACTGAAGCTTTCTTT
j_gene: TRBJ1-1; v_gene: TRBV7-9; d_gene: TRBD1; abundance: -; CDR3aa: CASADRETEAFF; CDR3nt: TGTGCCAGCGCGGACAGGGAAACGGAAGCTTTCTTT
j_gene: TRBJ2-3; v_gene: TRBV29-1; d_gene: TRBD2; abundance: many; CDR3aa: CSVEDWLGLAGSTDTQYF; CDR3nt: TGCAGCGTTGAAGATTGGCTGGGACTAGCGGGAAGCACAGATACGCAGTATTTT
j_gene: TRBJ2-3; v_gene: TRBV7-2; d_gene: -; abundance: -; CDR3aa: CASSLRWGNTDTQYF; CDR3nt: TGTGCCAGCAGCCTCCGCTGGGGGAACACAGATACGCAGTATTTT
j_gene: TRBJ2-3; v_gene: TRBV20-1; d_gene: -; abundance: -; CDR3aa: CSAIRGASTDTQYF; CDR3nt: TGCAGTGCTATTCGGGGGGCCAGCACAGATACGCAGTATTTT
j_gene: TRBJ2-3; v_gene: TRBV28; d_gene: TRBD2; abundance: few; CDR3aa: CASSSPRTSGRFLSTDTQYF; CDR3nt: TGTGCCAGCAGTTCCCCCCGGACTAGCGGGAGATTTTTGAGCACAGATACGCAGTATTTT
j_gene: TRBJ2-1; v_gene: TRBV7-2; d_gene: TRBD2; abundance: few; CDR3aa: CASSLGLAGDRGEQFF; CDR3nt: TGTGCCAGCAGCTTAGGACTAGCGGGAGATAGGGGTGAGCAGTTCTTC
j_gene: TRBJ2-5; v_gene: TRBV6-1; d_gene: TRBD2; abundance: -; CDR3aa: CASSPGLAGGLKNEQYF; CDR3nt: TGTGCCAGCAGCCCGGGACTAGCGGGAGGACTGAAGAACGAACAGTACTTC
j_gene: TRBJ2-3; v_gene: TRBV3-1; d_gene: TRBD2; abundance: -; CDR3aa: CASSQGLGGGAFTDTQYF; CDR3nt: TGTGCCAGCAGCCAAGGATTGGGCGGGGGGGCGTTCACAGATACGCAGTATTTT
j_gene: TRBJ2-7; v_gene: TRBV20-1; d_gene: -; abundance: few; CDR3aa: CSAHPGLKSYEQYF; CDR3nt: TGCAGTGCACATCCGGGACTCAAATCCTACGAGCAGTACTTC
j_gene: TRBJ2-1; v_gene: TRBV24-1; d_gene: TRBD2; abundance: -; CDR3aa: CATQAAGTTIDEQFF; CDR3nt: TGTGCCACCCAAGCCGCCGGGACTACCATCGATGAGCAGTTCTTC
j_gene: TRBJ2-3; v_gene: TRBV4-2; d_gene: TRBD2; abundance: -; CDR3aa: CASSQGPSGSTTDTQYF; CDR3nt: TGTGCCAGCAGCCAGGGGCCTAGCGGGAGTACGACAGATACGCAGTATTTT